Sequencing of this TCR beta chain was carried out in a study of technical replicates of blood from a few donors (dated by TCRdb to the late 2010s). Sequences MNHNS (CDR1) and SASEGT (CDR2) are obtained from the germline V gene. CDR3 length: 12 amino acids, cysteine to phenylalanine. The retained sequence is limited to the CDR3, 36 bases, with the frame set at the first base. The germline ends are 13 bases apart after V is trimmed by 7 bases and J by 7 bases. Of note for this clone: It has no known antigen specificity. No much larger clone exists at a distance of one base, and base qualities are not known.

Library generation was performed with the immunoSEQ multiplex PCR assay. TCRdb obtained this table from immuneACCESS and retained in-frame rearrangements with V and J assigned. These tables miss some clones; where compared with another copy, unresolved V genes account for less than half of the shortfall, and the remainder is unexplained. This sample gives about 70,000 clones in total; over 85% of them show up just once. In total, the top ten clones hold 0.3% to 0.5% of the sample. This clonotype originated in a human donor in good health. The sequenced material came from T cells isolated from PBMCs. The chain joins TRBV6-1 to TRBJ1-1, with the D gene too uncertain to name. The DNA sequence reads TGTGCCAGCACCCCTTACGGGGTTGAAGCTTTCTTT. Its translation reads: CASTPYGVEAFF.